Listed here are 23 T cell receptor beta chains from one sample, sequenced in a study of T-cell memory formation after mild COVID-19 (TCRdb year 2021). Library preparation was by 5' RACE. The listed sequencing device is Illumina NovaSeq 6000. In-frame beta chains were kept once TCRdb had trimmed the public reads at Q25 with fastp and called clones with MiXCR. Identical CDR3 protein sequences are pooled into one entry, listed with their most common genes and DNA. For this sample the table gives fewer than 500,000 distinct CDR3 sequences, of which 25% were detected only once. Roughly an eighth of the sample is taken by the ten largest. The sample was PBMCs or a T cell subset sorted from them (not recorded which). The origin of the receptors is an adult woman who had mild COVID-19 (a few samples of this study predate the infection). The sample titles of this study are shuffled in the database, so cell type and time point are left out; the donor was told from shared clones.

V usage is TRBV10-3 and J usage is TRBJ2-5; D gene ambiguous. In germline, CDR1 is ENHRY, CDR2 SYGVKD. V was pared by 3 bases and J by 7 bases, with 6 bases between. The CDR3 contains 11 residues. CDR3 region: CAISDVGTQYF. In nucleotides, the CDR3 is TGTGCCATCAGTGACGTAGGGACCCAGTACTTC.

CDR3 coding DNA: TGTGCCACCAGTGATTCTATACTCCGGGACAGGGCAGGCGAGCAGTACTTC. The encoded protein is CATSDSILRDRAGEQYF. The chain combines TRBV24-1 with TRBJ2-7; 9 bases line up with TRBD1. Germline values: CDR1 KGHDR, CDR2 SFDVKD. V trimming: 2 bases; J trimming: 6 bases; junction bases outside the gene matches: 13. This CDR3 has 17 residues.

This clonotype was detected only a few times. The junction differs from germline at one of its ends, possibly a read error. For the CDR3, the DNA is TGTGCTAGCAGCCGGGACAATCTTGGCACAGATACGCAGTATTTT. It encodes CASSRDNLGTDTQYF. The J gene is TRBJ2-3, the V gene TRBV7-7; TRBD1 is a possible D gene (6 bases). The CDR3 is 15 residues long. Germline CDR1 is SSHAT and CDR2 is FNYEAQ (reference sequence).

The chain is built from TRBV24-1 and TRBJ1-1, with a weak D call TRBD1 (5 bases). The CDR3 runs to 10 residues. Germline assignment: CDR1 KGHDR and CDR2 SFDVKD. V lost 10 bases to trimming and J lost 7 bases, with 9 bases between them. CDR3: CATVDSEAFF. CDR3 nucleotides: TGTGCCACGGTCGACAGTGAAGCTTTCTTT.

The chain uses TRBV6-5 and TRBJ2-5, with TRBD1 identical over 8 bases. The CDR3 extends over 16 amino acids. Trimming took 0 bases from V and 1 from J; bases not matched to a gene: 4. Germline V lookup: CDR1 MNHEY, CDR2 SVGAGI. In DNA form, the CDR3 reads TGTGCCAGCAGTTACTCGAGCACAGGGGGCCAAGAGACCCAGTACTTC. Its translation is CASSYSSTGGQETQYF.

This sequence joins TRBV3-1 and TRBJ2-7; D not certain. Trimming took 0 bases from V and 10 from J, leaving 1 base between them. CDR1 LGHDT and CDR2 YNNKEL come from the germline V gene (reference sequence). This CDR3 has 9 amino acids. DNA of the CDR3: TGTGCCAGCAGCCAAGACCAGTACTTC. This sequence encodes CASSQDQYF.

J is TRBJ2-4 and V is TRBV20-1, with a tentative D call TRBD2 (7 bases). There are 15 residues in the CDR3. The V and J ends lost 0 bases and 3 bases respectively, with 12 bases between them. The germline gives CDR1 DFQATT, CDR2 SNEGSKA (reference sequence). CDR3 nucleotides: TGCAGTGCTAGAGATCGGGGGGCCAGCAAAAACATTCAGTACTTC. This encodes CSARDRGASKNIQYF.

This clonotype was seen only a few times. The chain is built from TRBV4-1 and TRBJ2-3; D not certain. Trimming took 4 bases from V and 2 from J, leaving 13 bases between them. Germline CDR1 reads MGHRA; CDR2 reads YSYEKL. The CDR3 consists of 15 residues. The CDR3 here is CASSPSGRNTDTQYF. The CDR3 coding sequence is TGCGCCAGCAGCCCATCAGGACGTAACACAGATACGCAGTATTTT.

This clonotype has only a few counts. The CDR3 loop reads CASSLAGRDSPDVHF. CDR3 nucleotide sequence: TGTGCCAGCAGCTTAGCGGGTCGGGACAGTCCAGACGTCCACTTT. The chain links TRBV7-9 to TRBJ1-6, with 7 bases lining up with TRBD1. The CDR3 runs to 15 residues. The junction had 13 bases not matched to a gene; V was cut back by 0 bases and J by 17 bases. Germline CDR1 is SEHNR and CDR2 is FQNEAQ (reference sequence). The full variable domain, completed using reference TRBV7-9 and TRBJ1-6, is DTGVSQNPRHKITKRGQNVTFRCDPISEHNRLYWYRQTLGQGPEFLTYFQNEAQLEKSRLLSDRFSAERPKGSFSTLEIQRTEQGDSAMYLCASSLAGRDSPDVHFGNGTRLTVT.

This clonotype was seen a few times. This chain uses TRBV7-9 with TRBJ1-1; a possible D gene is TRBD1 (6 bases). V lost 0 bases to trimming and J lost 4 bases, with 12 bases between them. CDR3 size: 15 residues. Germline V gives CDR1 SEHNR, CDR2 FQNEAQ (reference sequence). In DNA, the CDR3 is TGTGCCAGCAGCTTAGCTCCAGGGGCGGTCACTGAAGCTTTCTTT. This translates into CASSLAPGAVTEAFF.

The V and J genes are TRBV7-2 and TRBJ2-2; TRBD2 aligns across 13 bases. CDR3 length equals 16 residues. The V gene's germline CDR1 is SGHTA and CDR2 FQGNSA. Unmatched junction bases numbered 4, after V lost 7 bases and J lost 2 bases. CDR3 in DNA: TGTGCCAGCAAAGGGACTAGCGGGGAAAACACCGGGGAGCTGTTTTTT. This encodes CASKGTSGENTGELFF.

This chain connects TRBV29-1 to TRBJ2-7; no definite D call. Germline values: CDR1 SQVTM, CDR2 ANQGSEA. The CDR3 consists of 11 residues. V was trimmed by 6 bases and J by 2 bases, leaving 8 bases between them. This CDR3 reads CSVRITYEQYF. The DNA for the CDR3 is TGCAGCGTACGGATTACCTACGAGCAGTACTTC.

The gene calls are TRBV24-1 and TRBJ1-2, with TRBD1 identical over 8 bases. Unmatched junction bases numbered 4, after V lost 3 bases and J lost 11 bases. The CDR3 is 12 amino acids. Germline assignment: CDR1 KGHDR and CDR2 SFDVKD. The CDR3 region is CATSDDDRGYTF. As DNA, the CDR3 is TGTGCCACCAGTGATGATGACAGGGGTTACACCTTC.

This clonotype was found a few times. The genes are TRBV20-1 and TRBJ2-5; D not certain. Trimming pared 6 bases from V and 4 bases from J, leaving 12 bases between. The germline V gene has CDR1 DFQATT and CDR2 SNEGSKA (reference sequence). This CDR3 has 12 amino acids. CDR3 DNA sequence: TGCAGTGCAAACATGGGAACAGAGACCCAGTACTTC. This gives the protein CSANMGTETQYF.

This clonotype was detected only a few times. V is TRBV6-5 and J is TRBJ1-2, with 8 nucleotides matching TRBD1. From germline, CDR1 is MNHEY and CDR2 SVGAGI. V gave up 4 bases and J gave up 4 bases; unmatched junction bases: 14. The CDR3 loop spans 17 amino acids. The chain's CDR3 is CASSCTPTGGACYGYTF. The CDR3 bases are TGTGCCAGCAGTTGCACGCCTACAGGGGGGGCTTGCTATGGCTACACCTTC.

V usage is TRBV9 and J usage is TRBJ2-7; possibly TRBD2 for D (5 bases). The CDR3 consists of 14 residues. CDR1 and CDR2 from the germline V gene are SGDLS and YYNGEE. Trimming removed 1 base from V and 6 bases from J, with 14 bases in between. The CDR3 DNA follows: TGTGCCAGCAGCGTAACCGCCGGGGAAGGCGAGCAGTACTTC. It encodes CASSVTAGEGEQYF.

This clonotype has only a few counts. The chain couples TRBV12-3 or TRBV12-4 to TRBJ2-1, with 11 bases lining up with TRBD2. V lost 5 bases, J lost 8 bases, and 8 bases stayed unmatched. There are 15 residues in the CDR3. DNA of the CDR3: TGTGCCAGCAGTCCCTCCGGGACTAGCGGCCATGAGCAGTTCTTC. This gives the protein CASSPSGTSGHEQFF.

This clonotype has only a few counts. This sequence joins TRBV27 and TRBJ2-5, with 9 bases lining up with TRBD1. Germline V gives CDR1 MNHEY, CDR2 SMNVEV (reference sequence). Unmatched junction bases numbered 7, after V lost 6 bases and J lost 5 bases. The CDR3 sequence is 14 residues long. DNA for the CDR3: TGTGCCAGCAGCGTCGACAGGGGGTCTGAGACCCAGTACTTC. This translates into CASSVDRGSETQYF.

A few counts support this clonotype. The rearrangement links TRBV6-4 to TRBJ2-3; D is ambiguous. Germline V gene lookup returns CDR1 MRHNA and CDR2 SNTAGT. V lost 2 bases and J lost 0, with 9 bases in between. The CDR3 contains 15 residues. The CDR3 reads CASSDARDSTDTQYF. CDR3 bases: TGTGCCAGCAGTGACGCCCGAGACAGCACAGATACGCAGTATTTT.

V and J are TRBV5-1 and TRBJ2-4; TRBD2 agrees at 7 bases. Germline loops: CDR1 SGHRS, CDR2 YFSETQ. The V and J ends lost 2 bases and 4 bases, in that order; junction bases with no gene match: 3. The CDR3 loop spans 14 amino acids. The CDR3, as DNA: TGCGCCAGCAGCTTTGGACTAGAAAAAAACATTCAGTACTTC. It codes for CASSFGLEKNIQYF.

The chain recombines TRBV28 with TRBJ1-2; 8 bases match TRBD1. V lost 5 bases, J lost 4 bases, and 6 bases stayed unmatched. This CDR3 contains 14 residues. The germline gives CDR1 MDHEN, CDR2 SYDVKM. The CDR3 sequence is CASSTAGQVYGYTF. The CDR3 DNA reads as TGTGCCAGCAGTACCGCGGGACAGGTCTATGGCTACACCTTC.

This clonotype showed up just a few times. V and J are TRBV5-1 and TRBJ2-7, with no clear D. The V gene's germline CDR1 is SGHRS and CDR2 YFSETQ. CDR3 size: 11 residues. V dropped 6 bases and J dropped 0 bases, with 4 bases sitting between them. Here the CDR3 DNA reads TGCGCCAGCAAGGGCTCCTACGAGCAGTACTTC. Its translation is CASKGSYEQYF.

J is TRBJ2-1 and V is TRBV30, with TRBD2 identical over 9 bases. Germline V lookup: CDR1 GTSNPN, CDR2 SVGIG (reference sequence). The CDR3 sequence is 16 residues long. Trimming at V came to 2 bases and at J to 4 bases, leaving 9 bases not matched to a gene. In DNA form, the CDR3 reads TGTGCCTGGAGTTGGGCTAGCGGGGAAGGTTACAATGAGCAGTTCTTC. Translating gives CAWSWASGEGYNEQFF.